One T cell receptor beta chain is described in this entry. Antigen unknown. The CDR3 contains 11 residues. CDR1 is MGHDK and CDR2 is SYGVNS in the germline V gene. Trimming removed 4 bases at V and 3 bases at J, with 3 bases between. This sample was included in a study of cytomegalovirus exposure and HLA in healthy donors. Overall study findings and caveats: Clonal expansion was found to be greater in HLA-associated TCR beta chains than in equally common others in a later analysis. Being productive about 90% or about 30% of the time was typical of most TCR beta V segments in an earlier analysis.

The PCR had 60 Vbeta and 13 Jbeta primers. Generated by immunoSEQ multiplex PCR, the TCRdb table keeps only in-frame clones and is missing some. The repertoire has around 130,000 clones, about 73% of them found once; the top ten carry approximately 5%. The source of this sequence is a woman between 50 and 59 years old in good health and CMV-seropositive. Sequencing was done on a sample of PBMCs. The chain joins TRBV25-1 to TRBJ2-5; D gene ambiguous. The CDR3 region is CASSAEETQYF. Here the CDR3 DNA reads TGTGCCAGCAGTGCCGAAGAGACCCAGTACTTC.